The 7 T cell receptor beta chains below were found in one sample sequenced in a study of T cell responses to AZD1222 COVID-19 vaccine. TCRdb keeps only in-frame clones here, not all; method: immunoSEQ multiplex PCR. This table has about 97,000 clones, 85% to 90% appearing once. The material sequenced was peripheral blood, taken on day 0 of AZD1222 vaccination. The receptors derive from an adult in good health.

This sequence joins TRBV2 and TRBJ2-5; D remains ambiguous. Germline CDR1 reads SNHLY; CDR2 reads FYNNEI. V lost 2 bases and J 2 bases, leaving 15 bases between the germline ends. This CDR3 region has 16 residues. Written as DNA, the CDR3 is TGTGCCAGCAGTGAATACGGCAGGAGCCCTCAAGAGACCCAGTACTTC. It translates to CASSEYGRSPQETQYF.

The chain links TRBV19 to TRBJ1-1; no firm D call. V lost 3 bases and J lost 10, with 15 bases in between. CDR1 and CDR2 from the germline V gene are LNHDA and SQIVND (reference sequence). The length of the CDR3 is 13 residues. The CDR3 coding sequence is TGTGCCAGTAGTATCGGGCAGGCCTATCGAGCTTTCTTT. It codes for CASSIGQAYRAFF.

The CDR3 loop reads CASSYESGAQYF. The CDR3 region has the DNA TGTGCCAGCAGTTATGAAAGCGGTGCGCAGTATTTT. The chain is built from TRBV6-5 and TRBJ2-3, with D perhaps matching TRBD2 (5 bases). V lost 3 bases to trimming and J lost 10 bases, with 11 bases between them. The CDR3 sequence is 12 residues long. Per germline, CDR1 MNHEY and CDR2 SVGAGI.

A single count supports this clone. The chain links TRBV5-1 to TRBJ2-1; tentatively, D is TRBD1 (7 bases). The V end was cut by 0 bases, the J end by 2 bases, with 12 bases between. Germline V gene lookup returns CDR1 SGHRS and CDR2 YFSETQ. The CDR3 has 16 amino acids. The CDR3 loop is CASSLVQGGAYNEQFF. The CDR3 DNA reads TGCGCCAGCAGCTTGGTTCAGGGGGGTGCCTACAATGAGCAGTTCTTC. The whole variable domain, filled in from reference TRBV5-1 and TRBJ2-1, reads KAGVTQTPRYLIKTRGQQVTLSCSPISGHRSVSWYQQTPGQGLQFLFEYFSETQRNKGNFPGRFSGRQFSNSRSEMNVSTLELGDSALYLCASSLVQGGAYNEQFFGPGTRLTVL.

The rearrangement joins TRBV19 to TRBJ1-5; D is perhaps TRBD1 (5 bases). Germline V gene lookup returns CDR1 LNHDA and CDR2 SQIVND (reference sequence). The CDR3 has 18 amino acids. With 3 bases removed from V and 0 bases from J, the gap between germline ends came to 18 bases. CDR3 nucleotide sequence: TGTGCCAGTAGTATTTGGGGTTGGGGGAGGTATAGCAATCAGCCCCAGCATTTT. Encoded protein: CASSIWGWGRYSNQPQHF.

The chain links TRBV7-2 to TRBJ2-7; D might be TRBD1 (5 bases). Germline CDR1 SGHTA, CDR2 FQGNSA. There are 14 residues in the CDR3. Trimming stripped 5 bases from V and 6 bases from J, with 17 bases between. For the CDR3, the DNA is TGTGCCAGCAGCCCCCGTCCGCAGGGCGGCGAGCAGTACTTC. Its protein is CASSPRPQGGEQYF.

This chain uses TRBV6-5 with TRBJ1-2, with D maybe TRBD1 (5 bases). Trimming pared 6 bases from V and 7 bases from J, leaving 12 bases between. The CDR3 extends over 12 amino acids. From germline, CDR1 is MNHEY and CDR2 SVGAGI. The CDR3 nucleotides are TGTGCCAGCAGCCCGACCGGGGCTGGCTACACCTTC. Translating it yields CASSPTGAGYTF.